The next 25 T cell receptor beta chains were all read from a single sample in a study of T cells in Graves' hyperthyroidism and ophthalmopathy. TCR beta CDR3 region amplification was performed from RNA transcripts. Researchers ran a first-round RT-PCR on the TCR CDR3 using the HTBI primer set. Each CDR3 protein gets one entry after TCRdb re-called the multiplex PCR reads with MiXCR. The table has 500,000 to 700,000 distinct CDR3 sequences, roughly a sixth seen once. The specimen was blood. The receptor source for this set is a woman in her late teens or twenties with Graves' hyperthyroidism.

This clonotype was seen at least ten times. This chain joins TRBV28 and TRBJ1-2, with D possibly being TRBD1 (6 bases). Deletions cut 3 bases from V and 8 bases from J, with 16 bases between. From germline, CDR1 is MDHEN and CDR2 SYDVKM. The CDR3 contains 14 residues. The CDR3 spells CASSLIQGSRGYTF. In DNA, the CDR3 is TGTGCCAGCAGTTTGATACAGGGATCGCGGGGCTACACCTTC.

The J gene is TRBJ2-3, the V gene TRBV29-1, with TRBD2 matching 8 bases. This CDR3 comprises 12 residues. V shed 7 bases, J shed 4 bases, and the junction held 4 bases outside the gene matches. The germline V gene has CDR1 SQVTM and CDR2 ANQGSEA. As DNA, the CDR3 is TGCAGCGGGGGACTAGGGGCAGATACGCAGTATTTT. The encoded protein is CSGGLGADTQYF.

This clonotype was seen many times. The chain is built from TRBV9 and TRBJ2-1; D remains ambiguous. CDR1 is SGDLS and CDR2 is YYNGEE in the germline V gene. Trimming took 0 bases from V and 6 from J, leaving 13 bases between them. The CDR3 has 15 amino acids. For the CDR3, the DNA is TGTGCCAGCAGCGTAGAAGCGTGGGTCTCCAATGAGCAGTTCTTC. It yields the protein CASSVEAWVSNEQFF.

This rearrangement joins TRBV11-3 to TRBJ2-1, with 9 bases that match TRBD2. Germline V gene lookup returns CDR1 SGHNT and CDR2 YENEEA. CDR3 size: 15 residues. V lost 4 bases, J lost 6 bases, and 7 bases stayed unmatched. The CDR3 sequence is CASSSRLAGPNEQFF. In DNA form, the CDR3 reads TGTGCCAGCAGCTCCCGGCTAGCGGGGCCCAATGAGCAGTTCTTC. Variable domain in full (rest from reference TRBV11-3 and TRBJ2-1): EAGVVQSPRYKIIEKKQPVAFWCNPISGHNTLYWYLQNLGQGPELLIRYENEEAVDDSQLPKDRFSAERLKGVDSTLKIQPAELGDSAVYLCASSSRLAGPNEQFFGPGTRLTVL.

This clonotype appeared many times. V gene TRBV30 combines with J gene TRBJ1-1, with 8 nucleotides matching TRBD1. The CDR3 contains 16 residues. Trimming at V came to 2 bases and at J to 0 bases, leaving 8 bases not matched to a gene. Germline V gene sequence: CDR1 GTSNPN, CDR2 SVGIG (reference sequence). CDR3 in DNA: TGTGCCTGGAGTACATGGACAGGGACAATGAACACTGAAGCTTTCTTT. Translating it yields CAWSTWTGTMNTEAFF. Complete variable domain (other parts from reference TRBV30 and TRBJ1-1): SQTIHQWPATLVQPVGSPLSLECTVEGTSNPNLYWYRQAAGRGLQLLFYSVGIGQISSEVPQNLSASRPQDRQFILSSKKLLLSDSGFYLCAWSTWTGTMNTEAFFGQGTRLTVV.

Ten or more counts support this clonotype. For the CDR3, the DNA is TGTGCCAGCAGTTTTCGGATCCGGTCTGGCCAAGAGACCCAGTACTTC. Amino acids: CASSFRIRSGQETQYF. V gene TRBV12-3 or TRBV12-4 combines with J gene TRBJ2-5; D unresolved. Trimming shortened V by 3 bases and J by 1 base, and 15 bases separated the two germline ends. The CDR3 spans 16 residues.

About this clonotype itself: Because the CDR3 is missing its conserved closing phenylalanine or tryptophan, this is likely a read error. The chain carries TRBV5-5 and TRBJ2-4; 10 nucleotides align to TRBD1. The germline V gene encodes CDR1 SGHKS and CDR2 YYEKEE (reference sequence). This CDR3 is built from 19 residues. V dropped 3 bases and J dropped 0; count of bases not matched to a gene: 12. This CDR3 reads CASSSSGTGEGLAKNIQYS. CDR3 coding DNA: TGTGCCAGCAGCTCCTCCGGGACAGGGGAGGGATTAGCCAAAAACATTCAGTACTCC.

The chain has TRBV7-3 and TRBJ2-2; TRBD2 matches 8 bases. Per germline, CDR1 SGHTA and CDR2 FQGTGA. The CDR3 totals 15 residues. V was clipped by 5 bases and J by 4 bases; unmatched bases: 6. This chain's CDR3 is CASSGAGVATGELFF. The DNA for the CDR3 is TGTGCCAGCAGCGGAGCGGGGGTCGCCACCGGGGAGCTGTTTTTT.

This clonotype has at least ten counts. The chain has TRBV20-1 and TRBJ2-5, with D uncertain. The V gene lost 2 bases and the J gene lost 1 base, with 11 bases spanning the gap. Germline V gene data show CDR1 as DFQATT and CDR2 as SNEGSKA (reference sequence). The CDR3 is made up of 14 amino acids. The CDR3 region has the DNA TGCAGTGCTAGAATCCCTGTTGGCCAAGAGACCCAGTACTTC. Its protein product is CSARIPVGQETQYF.

This clonotype was counted many times. CDR3 sequence reads: CASSLSALNTEAFF. For the CDR3, the DNA is TGTGCCAGCAGTTTGTCTGCCCTGAACACTGAAGCTTTCTTT. The chain links TRBV12-3 or TRBV12-4 to TRBJ1-1; no definite D call. The CDR3 is made up of 14 amino acids. Trimming took 3 bases from V and 0 from J, leaving 8 bases between them.

This clonotype has a count of ten or more. The chain employs TRBV5-1 and TRBJ2-7; D gene unclear. CDR1 is SGHRS and CDR2 is YFSETQ in the germline V gene. Trimming shortened V by 4 bases and J by 1 base, and 9 bases separated the two germline ends. CDR3 length equals 13 residues. The CDR3 loop reads CASSKTGSYEQYF. Written as DNA, the CDR3 is TGCGCCAGCAGCAAGACTGGATCCTACGAGCAGTACTTC. Using reference TRBV5-1 and TRBJ2-7 for the parts outside the CDR3, the full variable domain is KAGVTQTPRYLIKTRGQQVTLSCSPISGHRSVSWYQQTPGQGLQFLFEYFSETQRNKGNFPGRFSGRQFSNSRSEMNVSTLELGDSALYLCASSKTGSYEQYFGPGTRLTVT.

This clonotype has ten or more counts. This chain connects TRBV10-3 to TRBJ2-7; 7 bases agree with TRBD1. Trimming took 11 bases from V and 4 from J; bases not matched to a gene: 14. Germline V CDR1 and CDR2: ENHRY, SYGVKD. The CDR3 has 14 amino acids. This CDR3 reads CAVSPRTGSYEQYF. The CDR3 DNA reads as TGTGCCGTATCACCCCGGACAGGTTCGTACGAGCAGTACTTC.

This clonotype has a handful of counts. A single base separates this from a much larger clone, so it may be a read error. The chain combines TRBV7-9 with TRBJ2-5; possible D gene TRBD1, 5 bases. The tail of the sequence fits TRBJ2-1 better, so the J call may be wrong. Germline V gives CDR1 SEHNR, CDR2 FQNEAQ (reference sequence). The CDR3 loop spans 16 amino acids. CDR3 sequence reads: CASSGIPAGNQETQFF. CDR3 DNA: TGTGCCAGCAGCGGAATCCCAGCAGGGAACCAAGAGACCCAGTTCTTC.

This clonotype has only a few counts. The rearrangement links TRBV2 to TRBJ2-2, with D uncertain. The CDR3 sequence is 10 residues long. The germline V and J ends were trimmed by 4 bases and 6 bases, with 0 bases remaining between them. Germline values: CDR1 SNHLY, CDR2 FYNNEI. The CDR3 spells CASSAGELFF. CDR3 DNA sequence: TGTGCCAGCAGTGCCGGGGAGCTGTTTTTT.

This clonotype was recorded many times. One end of the junction does not line up with germline, which may come from a read error. The chain combines TRBV7-2 with TRBJ2-7, with D perhaps TRBD2 (5 bases). This CDR3 contains 15 residues. In germline, CDR1 is SGHTA, CDR2 FQGNSA. For the CDR3, the DNA is TGTGCCAGCAGCCCAGAGGGCGTCAGGCTGTACGAGAAGTACTTC. Encoded protein: CASSPEGVRLYEKYF.

This clonotype came up a few times. The chain employs TRBV20-1 and TRBJ2-2; TRBD2 agrees at 12 bases. The V and J ends lost 3 bases and 5 bases, in that order; junction bases with no gene match: 4. This CDR3 contains 15 residues. Per germline, CDR1 DFQATT and CDR2 SNEGSKA (reference sequence). The CDR3 loop reads CSASRLAGATGELFF. CDR3 nucleotide sequence: TGCAGTGCTAGTAGACTAGCGGGAGCTACCGGGGAGCTGTTTTTT.

Points on this clonotype: Given a much more abundant clone one base away, this may be a read error. The chain combines TRBV6-1 with TRBJ1-2, with 7 positions matching TRBD1. There are 16 residues in the CDR3. Per the germline V gene, CDR1 is MNHNS and CDR2 is SASEGT. The DNA for the CDR3 is TGTGCCGGCAGCCCCAGGGGGGGGATAGCAAACTATGGCTACACCTTC. Its translation is CAGSPRGGIANYGYTF.

This clonotype was detected many times. The chain recombines TRBV12-3 or TRBV12-4 with TRBJ1-4, with 8 bases fitting TRBD1. This CDR3 is built from 14 residues. With V trimmed by 7 bases and J by 3 bases, 4 bases remained unmatched. DNA of the CDR3: TGTGCCAGCAAACCGGGACAGGCTAATGAAAAACTGTTTTTT. Translated: CASKPGQANEKLFF.

In the case of this clonotype: Possible read error: a much larger clone is one base away. V is TRBV20-1 and J is TRBJ2-7; unclear D gene. The J call may be in error: the DNA end matches TRBJ2-1 better. The CDR3 runs 11 residues. The germline CDR1 and CDR2 sequences are DFQATT and SNEGSKA (reference sequence). This CDR3 is CSATRTYEQFF. The CDR3 bases are TGCAGTGCTACTCGGACCTACGAGCAGTTCTTC.

The J gene is TRBJ1-1, the V gene TRBV20-1; 7 positions match TRBD1. The germline gives CDR1 DFQATT, CDR2 SNEGSKA (reference sequence). The CDR3 sequence is 13 residues long. After removal of 8 bases from V and 4 bases from J, the junction contained 10 bases not matched to a gene. CDR3 sequence (DNA): TGCAGTCCAACCAGGGGGGACGGCACTGAAGCTTTCTTT. Translating it yields CSPTRGDGTEAFF.

In its sample, this clonotype was seen many times. The genes are TRBV20-1 and TRBJ2-3, with 11 bases lining up with TRBD2. The CDR3 is 13 residues long. With 2 bases clipped from V and 9 bases from J, the junction kept 4 bases outside the gene matches. The V gene's germline CDR1 is DFQATT and CDR2 SNEGSKA (reference sequence). The chain's CDR3 is CSARLAGGKTQYF. The CDR3 region has the DNA TGCAGTGCTAGACTAGCGGGGGGAAAGACGCAGTATTTT.

This clonotype was detected a few times. This chain joins TRBV19 and TRBJ2-2; 9 bases align to TRBD1. CDR1 is LNHDA, CDR2 SQIVND, per germline (reference sequence). Unmatched junction bases numbered 9, after V lost 6 bases and J lost 7 bases. The CDR3 has 15 amino acids. This chain's CDR3 is CASSEGQGFFGELFF. CDR3 in DNA: TGTGCCAGTAGCGAGGGACAGGGATTTTTCGGGGAGCTGTTTTTT.

Notes on this clonotype: One end of the junction does not line up with germline, which may come from a read error. This rearrangement joins TRBV4-1 to TRBJ1-3; no clear D. Germline V gene data show CDR1 as MGHRA and CDR2 as YSYEKL. This CDR3 comprises 12 residues. CDR3 in amino acids: CASSQVGDTIYF. CDR3 nucleotide sequence: TGCGCCAGCAGCCAAGTTGGAGACACCATATATTTT.

Points on this clonotype: Germline is not matched at one junction end, which may reflect a read error. The rearrangement links TRBV20-1 to TRBJ2-1; weak D call: TRBD1 (8 bases). The CDR3 is 14 residues long. CDR1 and CDR2 from the germline V gene are DFQATT and SNEGSKA (reference sequence). In DNA, the CDR3 is TGCAGTGCTAGAGAAACAGGGGGGGGGGATGAACAGTTCTTC. It is translated as CSARETGGGDEQFF.

There are many counts of this clonotype. J is TRBJ2-1 and V is TRBV30; TRBD2 is a possible D gene (5 bases). The germline V gene has CDR1 GTSNPN and CDR2 SVGIG (reference sequence). V was trimmed by 0 bases and J by 10 bases, leaving 13 bases between them. The CDR3 is 13 amino acids. The CDR3 protein is CAWSVGSPGEQFF. The CDR3 DNA follows: TGTGCCTGGAGTGTTGGCTCCCCGGGAGAGCAGTTCTTC. The complete variable domain, with remaining parts taken from reference TRBV30 and TRBJ2-1, reads SQTIHQWPATLVQPVGSPLSLECTVEGTSNPNLYWYRQAAGRGLQLLFYSVGIGQISSEVPQNLSASRPQDRQFILSSKKLLLSDSGFYLCAWSVGSPGEQFFGPGTRLTVL.